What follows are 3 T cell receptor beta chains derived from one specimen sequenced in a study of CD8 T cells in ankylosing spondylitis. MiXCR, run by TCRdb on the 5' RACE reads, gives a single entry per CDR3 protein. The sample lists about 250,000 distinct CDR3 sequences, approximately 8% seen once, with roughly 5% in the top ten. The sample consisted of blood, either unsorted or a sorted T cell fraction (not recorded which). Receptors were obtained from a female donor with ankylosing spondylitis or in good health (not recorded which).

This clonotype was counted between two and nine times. The CDR3 loop is CASSLTGTSEAFF. In DNA form, the CDR3 reads TGTGCCAGCAGCCTCACAGGGACCAGCGAAGCTTTCTTT. The chain recombines TRBV7-2 with TRBJ1-1; D might be TRBD1 (6 bases). This CDR3 is 13 amino acids long. V was shortened by 5 bases and J by 8 bases, with 15 bases between the two germline ends. Per germline, CDR1 SGHTA and CDR2 FQGNSA.

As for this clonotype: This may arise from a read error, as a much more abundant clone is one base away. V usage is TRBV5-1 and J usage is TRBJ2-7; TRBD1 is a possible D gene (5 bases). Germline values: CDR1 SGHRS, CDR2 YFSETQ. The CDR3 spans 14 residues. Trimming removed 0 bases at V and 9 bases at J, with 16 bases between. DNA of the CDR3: TGCGCCAGCAGCTTGGATATAGGGGTGAGCGCGCAGTACTTC. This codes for CASSLDIGVSAQYF.

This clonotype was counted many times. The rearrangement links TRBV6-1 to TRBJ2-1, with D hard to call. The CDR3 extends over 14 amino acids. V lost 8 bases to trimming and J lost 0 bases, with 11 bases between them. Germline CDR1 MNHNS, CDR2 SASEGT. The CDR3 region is CASRLSSSYNEQFF. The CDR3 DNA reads TGTGCCAGCCGTCTGTCCAGCTCCTACAATGAGCAGTTCTTC.